A selection of T cell receptor beta chains follows, all from one sample in a study of cytomegalovirus exposure and HLA in healthy donors. TCRdb keeps only in-frame clones here, not all; method: immunoSEQ multiplex PCR. The sample contains about 260,000 clones, 90% of which appear only once. Sequencing was performed on PBMCs. Every receptor here comes from a woman aged 25 to 39 in good health and CMV-seronegative. Both conserved end residues are part of each CDR3. The D gene is left open where the match is weak. Rows give clone size only sometimes, using once, few, many, or a class for an expanded clone.

v_gene	j_gene	d_gene	abundance	CDR3nt	CDR3aa
TRBV6-6	TRBJ2-3	TRBD2	-	TGTGCCAGCAGTCCGCTAGCGGGAGGGCCAGATACGCAGTATTTT	CASSPLAGGPDTQYF
TRBV4-1	TRBJ2-7	-	few	TGCGCCAGCAGCCAGCAGGGTTCCGACGAGCAGTACTTC	CASSQQGSDEQYF
TRBV7-9	TRBJ2-2	-	-	TGTGCCAGCAGCCCCACGAACACCGGGGAGCTGTTTTTT	CASSPTNTGELFF
TRBV19	TRBJ2-7	-	-	TGTGCCAGTAGCAACCCCGGACCAGGCCCCTACGAGCAGTACTTC	CASSNPGPGPYEQYF
TRBV9	TRBJ2-2	TRBD2	-	TGTGCCAGCAGCCTAAGACTAGCGGGAGGACACGGGGAGCTGTTTTTT	CASSLRLAGGHGELFF
TRBV21-1	TRBJ2-2	-	-	TGTGCCAGCAGCACGCCCCACACCGGGGAGCTGTTTTTT	CASSTPHTGELFF
TRBV15	TRBJ2-7	-	-	TGTGCCACCAGCATCGCCATTAGTTCCTACGAGCAGTACTTC	CATSIAISSYEQYF
TRBV4-3	TRBJ2-2	TRBD1	-	TGCGCCAGCAGCCCCGACGGTGGGACAGGGGTCACCGGGGAGCTGTTTTTT	CASSPDGGTGVTGELFF
TRBV5-1	TRBJ2-3	-	-	TGCGCCAGCAGCCCGGAGGGGGGGGGAATAGTCACAGATACGCAGTATTTT	CASSPEGGGIVTDTQYF
TRBV9	TRBJ2-7	-	-	TGTGCCAGCAGCGTAGGGTCAGAACTCTACGAGCAGTACTTC	CASSVGSELYEQYF
TRBV2	TRBJ2-7	-	-	TGTGCCAGCAAGGGGGGCGGGGCGTACGAGCAGTACTTC	CASKGGGAYEQYF
TRBV15	TRBJ2-7	-	-	TGTGCCACCAGCAGAGATACAGGGAAGTCCTACGAGCAGTACTTC	CATSRDTGKSYEQYF
TRBV9	TRBJ2-1	TRBD2	once	TGTGCCAGCAGTACTAGCGGGGTTGGGGATGAGCAGTTCTTC	CASSTSGVGDEQFF
TRBV19	TRBJ1-1	-	-	TGTGCCAGTGACACAGGGATGAACACTGAAGCTTTCTTT	CASDTGMNTEAFF
TRBV27	TRBJ1-2	-	-	TGTGCCAGCACCAGTTTGGGGGATTTAAACTATGGCTACACCTTC	CASTSLGDLNYGYTF
TRBV5-4	TRBJ2-3	-	-	TGTGCCAGCAGCTTGCCAGGCACAGATACGCAGTATTTT	CASSLPGTDTQYF
TRBV14	TRBJ2-7	-	few	TGTGCCAGCAGCTCCCGGGACTTCTACGAGCAGTACTTC	CASSSRDFYEQYF
TRBV28	TRBJ1-5	-	few	TGTGCCAGCAGTTTTCCCGGTCAGCCCCAGCATTTT	CASSFPGQPQHF
TRBV27	TRBJ2-2	TRBD2	-	TGTGCCAGCAGTACCCGGGGGTTAGCGGGGGAGAACACCGGGGAGCTGTTTTTT	CASSTRGLAGENTGELFF